Listed below are T cell receptor beta chains from one sample, sequenced in a study of CD8 T cells in Susac syndrome. TCRdb reanalysed the immunoSEQ multiplex PCR reads using MiXCR and keeps one entry per CDR3 protein. The sample lists about 130,000 distinct CDR3 sequences, 95% occurring once. Sequencing was performed on CD8+ T cells from PBMCs. The receptors were gathered from a human donor with Susac syndrome. Both conserved end residues are part of each CDR3. Fields, in order: J gene, D gene, clone size, V gene, CDR3 protein, CDR3 DNA. A D gene is named only where the DNA matches it firmly. Rows may omit the clone size; those that give it use once, few, many or a size class.

J gene: TRBJ1-1; D gene: NA; clone size: NA; V gene: TRBV11-2; CDR3 protein: CASSLYNTEAFF; CDR3 DNA: TGTGCCAGCAGCTTATACAACACTGAAGCTTTCTTT
J gene: TRBJ2-1; D gene: NA; clone size: NA; V gene: TRBV5-4; CDR3 protein: CASSFFAGQGEDNEQFF; CDR3 DNA: TGTGCCAGCAGCTTTTTCGCAGGGCAGGGAGAGGACAATGAGCAGTTCTTC
J gene: TRBJ2-5; D gene: NA; clone size: once; V gene: TRBV13; CDR3 protein: CASSEGGSQGQETQYF; CDR3 DNA: TGTGCCAGCAGCGAGGGGGGGAGCCAAGGTCAGGAGACCCAGTACTTC
J gene: TRBJ2-7; D gene: TRBD2; clone size: NA; V gene: TRBV5-1; CDR3 protein: CASSLAGLAGGHEQYF; CDR3 DNA: TGCGCCAGCAGCTTGGCGGGACTAGCGGGAGGACACGAGCAGTACTTC
J gene: TRBJ1-5; D gene: NA; clone size: NA; V gene: TRBV27; CDR3 protein: CASSHGLSNQPQHF; CDR3 DNA: TGTGCCAGCAGTCACGGACTGAGCAATCAGCCCCAGCATTTT
J gene: TRBJ2-1; D gene: TRBD1; clone size: NA; V gene: TRBV19; CDR3 protein: CASSAGGNEQFF; CDR3 DNA: TGTGCCAGTAGTGCAGGGGGCAATGAGCAGTTCTTC
J gene: TRBJ2-5; D gene: NA; clone size: once; V gene: TRBV9; CDR3 protein: CASSEGDWRQETQYF; CDR3 DNA: TGTGCCAGCAGCGAGGGAGACTGGAGGCAAGAGACCCAGTACTTC
J gene: TRBJ2-1; D gene: NA; clone size: NA; V gene: TRBV25-1; CDR3 protein: CASSKDPRYNEQFF; CDR3 DNA: TGTGCCAGCAGTAAGGACCCGCGATACAATGAGCAGTTCTTC
J gene: TRBJ2-7; D gene: TRBD1; clone size: NA; V gene: TRBV12-3/TRBV12-4; CDR3 protein: CASSLRLTRDRSFLMAILYEQYF; CDR3 DNA: TGTGCCAGCAGTTTACGGCTAACCCGGGACAGGTCCTTCCTCATGGCCATACTTTACGAGCAGTACTTC
J gene: TRBJ2-7; D gene: TRBD1; clone size: NA; V gene: TRBV28; CDR3 protein: CASRVGTVVEQYF; CDR3 DNA: TGTGCCAGCAGGGTCGGGACAGTCGTAGAGCAGTACTTC
J gene: TRBJ1-3; D gene: NA; clone size: NA; V gene: TRBV12-3/TRBV12-4; CDR3 protein: CASSPSGRRNTIYF; CDR3 DNA: TGTGCCAGCAGCCCTAGTGGGCGCAGAAACACCATATATTTT
J gene: TRBJ1-1; D gene: NA; clone size: NA; V gene: TRBV25-1; CDR3 protein: CASSDRRALAQAFF; CDR3 DNA: TGTGCCAGCAGTGATCGACGGGCCTTAGCCCAAGCTTTCTTT
J gene: TRBJ2-2; D gene: NA; clone size: NA; V gene: TRBV5-4; CDR3 protein: CASSPRPGAGGLANTGELFF; CDR3 DNA: TGTGCCAGCAGCCCGCGCCCAGGGGCCGGGGGACTGGCGAACACCGGGGAGCTGTTTTTT
J gene: TRBJ1-4; D gene: TRBD1; clone size: NA; V gene: TRBV12-3/TRBV12-4; CDR3 protein: CASTPSRGAHEKLFF; CDR3 DNA: TGTGCCAGCACCCCGAGCAGGGGGGCTCATGAAAAACTGTTTTTT
J gene: TRBJ1-1; D gene: NA; clone size: NA; V gene: TRBV9; CDR3 protein: CASSVVAGSGATEAFF; CDR3 DNA: TGTGCCAGCAGCGTAGTCGCCGGTTCAGGGGCCACTGAAGCTTTCTTT
J gene: TRBJ2-7; D gene: NA; clone size: NA; V gene: TRBV28; CDR3 protein: CASSLFNSYEQYF; CDR3 DNA: TGTGCCAGCAGTTTATTTAACTCCTACGAGCAGTACTTC
J gene: TRBJ2-4; D gene: NA; clone size: NA; V gene: TRBV12-3/TRBV12-4; CDR3 protein: CASSSGVGKNIQYF; CDR3 DNA: TGTGCCAGCAGTTCAGGGGTGGGCAAAAACATTCAGTACTTC
J gene: TRBJ1-5; D gene: NA; clone size: NA; V gene: TRBV7-9; CDR3 protein: CASSSFRVDQPQHF; CDR3 DNA: TGTGCCAGCAGCTCCTTCCGGGTGGATCAGCCCCAGCATTTT
J gene: TRBJ2-1; D gene: TRBD2; clone size: NA; V gene: TRBV7-6; CDR3 protein: CASSLAGTINEQFF; CDR3 DNA: TGTGCCAGCAGCTTAGCTGGGACTATCAATGAGCAGTTCTTC
J gene: TRBJ2-7; D gene: TRBD1; clone size: NA; V gene: TRBV27; CDR3 protein: CASSSWDRVNEQYF; CDR3 DNA: TGTGCCAGCAGTTCGTGGGACAGGGTGAACGAGCAGTACTTC
J gene: TRBJ2-2; D gene: NA; clone size: few; V gene: TRBV27; CDR3 protein: CASSSAGELFF; CDR3 DNA: TGTGCCAGCAGTTCGGCCGGGGAGCTGTTTTTT
J gene: TRBJ2-7; D gene: NA; clone size: NA; V gene: TRBV5-1; CDR3 protein: CASSLDSGPYEQYF; CDR3 DNA: TGCGCCAGCAGCTTGGATTCGGGCCCCTACGAGCAGTACTTC
J gene: TRBJ2-1; D gene: TRBD2; clone size: NA; V gene: TRBV29-1; CDR3 protein: CSVDTAERGYNEQFF; CDR3 DNA: TGCAGCGTTGATACGGCAGAGCGGGGTTACAATGAGCAGTTCTTC
J gene: TRBJ2-5; D gene: NA; clone size: NA; V gene: TRBV24-1; CDR3 protein: CATSDSNREVETQYF; CDR3 DNA: TGTGCCACCAGTGATTCAAACAGGGAGGTGGAGACCCAGTACTTC
J gene: TRBJ2-7; D gene: TRBD1; clone size: NA; V gene: TRBV5-4; CDR3 protein: CASYLMGTGGLEQYF; CDR3 DNA: TGTGCCAGCTACCTAATGGGGACAGGGGGCCTCGAGCAGTACTTC
J gene: TRBJ2-3; D gene: NA; clone size: NA; V gene: TRBV10-3; CDR3 protein: CAISTTSPDTQYF; CDR3 DNA: TGTGCCATCAGTACCACGAGCCCAGATACGCAGTATTTT
J gene: TRBJ2-2; D gene: TRBD1; clone size: NA; V gene: TRBV29-1; CDR3 protein: CSVSTGENTGELFF; CDR3 DNA: TGCAGCGTATCGACAGGGGAAAACACCGGGGAGCTGTTTTTT
J gene: TRBJ2-7; D gene: NA; clone size: NA; V gene: TRBV2; CDR3 protein: CASSELTGTYEQYF; CDR3 DNA: TGTGCCAGCAGTGAACTGACAGGAACCTACGAGCAGTACTTC
J gene: TRBJ2-5; D gene: NA; clone size: NA; V gene: TRBV28; CDR3 protein: CASSPLEASENQETQYF; CDR3 DNA: TGTGCCAGCAGTCCTCTGGAGGCTAGCGAAAACCAAGAGACCCAGTACTTC
J gene: TRBJ1-1; D gene: NA; clone size: once; V gene: TRBV30; CDR3 protein: CAWNGLVGPKWDTEAFF; CDR3 DNA: TGTGCCTGGAATGGCCTCGTCGGGCCGAAATGGGACACTGAAGCTTTCTTT
J gene: TRBJ2-1; D gene: TRBD2; clone size: NA; V gene: TRBV6-2/TRBV6-3; CDR3 protein: CASSYSLGLAEEQFF; CDR3 DNA: TGTGCCAGCAGTTACTCGTTGGGGCTAGCGGAAGAGCAGTTCTTC
J gene: TRBJ2-7; D gene: TRBD1; clone size: NA; V gene: TRBV29-1; CDR3 protein: CSVALQGAGSYEQYF; CDR3 DNA: TGCAGCGTCGCTCTTCAGGGGGCTGGTTCTTACGAGCAGTACTTC
J gene: TRBJ2-2; D gene: NA; clone size: NA; V gene: TRBV9; CDR3 protein: CASSPVPDLYTGELFF; CDR3 DNA: TGTGCCAGCAGCCCGGTGCCCGACCTGTACACCGGGGAGCTGTTTTTT
J gene: TRBJ2-7; D gene: NA; clone size: NA; V gene: TRBV9; CDR3 protein: CASSVGLGGGEQYF; CDR3 DNA: TGTGCCAGCAGCGTAGGACTCGGGGGAGGAGAGCAGTACTTC
J gene: TRBJ2-7; D gene: NA; clone size: NA; V gene: TRBV6-5; CDR3 protein: CASSYSPSGYEQYF; CDR3 DNA: TGTGCCAGCAGTTACTCACCCTCAGGGTACGAGCAGTACTTC
J gene: TRBJ2-2; D gene: NA; clone size: NA; V gene: TRBV20-1; CDR3 protein: CSARDVGRSAGELFF; CDR3 DNA: TGCAGTGCTAGAGATGTTGGACGGTCTGCCGGGGAGCTGTTTTTT
J gene: TRBJ1-2; D gene: NA; clone size: NA; V gene: TRBV7-9; CDR3 protein: CASSLAYRDGYTF; CDR3 DNA: TGTGCCAGCAGCTTAGCTTACAGGGACGGCTACACCTTC
J gene: TRBJ2-7; D gene: TRBD1; clone size: NA; V gene: TRBV10-3; CDR3 protein: CAISESRDSYEQYF; CDR3 DNA: TGTGCCATCAGTGAGTCACGGGACAGCTACGAGCAGTACTTC
J gene: TRBJ2-1; D gene: TRBD2; clone size: NA; V gene: TRBV14; CDR3 protein: CASSHPWREMGYNEQFF; CDR3 DNA: TGTGCCAGCAGCCATCCCTGGCGGGAGATGGGTTACAATGAGCAGTTCTTC
J gene: TRBJ2-5; D gene: NA; clone size: NA; V gene: TRBV4-1; CDR3 protein: CASSQDGDLYQETQYF; CDR3 DNA: TGCGCCAGCAGCCAAGACGGGGACTTGTACCAAGAGACCCAGTACTTC
J gene: TRBJ2-7; D gene: NA; clone size: NA; V gene: TRBV7-9; CDR3 protein: CASSPDTDYEQYF; CDR3 DNA: TGTGCCAGCAGCCCTGACACAGACTACGAGCAGTACTTC
J gene: TRBJ2-1; D gene: TRBD2; clone size: NA; V gene: TRBV9; CDR3 protein: CASTRGTSGGNEQFF; CDR3 DNA: TGTGCCAGCACCCGCGGGACTAGCGGGGGCAATGAGCAGTTCTTC
J gene: TRBJ1-2; D gene: NA; clone size: NA; V gene: TRBV30; CDR3 protein: CAWLGYGYTF; CDR3 DNA: TGTGCCTGGCTGGGCTATGGCTACACCTTC
J gene: TRBJ1-1; D gene: NA; clone size: NA; V gene: TRBV13; CDR3 protein: CANTRGRNTEAFF; CDR3 DNA: TGTGCCAACACTAGAGGGAGGAACACTGAAGCTTTCTTT
J gene: TRBJ1-2; D gene: TRBD1; clone size: NA; V gene: TRBV27; CDR3 protein: CASSLAGTDYGYTF; CDR3 DNA: TGTGCCAGCAGTTTAGCGGGGACAGACTATGGCTACACCTTC
J gene: TRBJ2-7; D gene: NA; clone size: NA; V gene: TRBV4-1; CDR3 protein: CASSQDRTSYEQYF; CDR3 DNA: TGCGCCAGCAGCCAAGATAGGACTTCTTACGAGCAGTACTTC
J gene: TRBJ1-5; D gene: NA; clone size: NA; V gene: TRBV5-1; CDR3 protein: CASSSGGGGQPQHF; CDR3 DNA: TGCGCCAGCAGCTCCGGCGGGGGCGGTCAGCCCCAGCATTTT
J gene: TRBJ1-2; D gene: NA; clone size: NA; V gene: TRBV5-1; CDR3 protein: CASSLNRAFGYTF; CDR3 DNA: TGCGCCAGCAGCTTGAACCGGGCGTTCGGCTACACCTTC
J gene: TRBJ2-3; D gene: NA; clone size: NA; V gene: TRBV5-1; CDR3 protein: CASSLAGQRTDTQYF; CDR3 DNA: TGCGCCAGCAGCTTGGCAGGACAACGCACAGATACGCAGTATTTT